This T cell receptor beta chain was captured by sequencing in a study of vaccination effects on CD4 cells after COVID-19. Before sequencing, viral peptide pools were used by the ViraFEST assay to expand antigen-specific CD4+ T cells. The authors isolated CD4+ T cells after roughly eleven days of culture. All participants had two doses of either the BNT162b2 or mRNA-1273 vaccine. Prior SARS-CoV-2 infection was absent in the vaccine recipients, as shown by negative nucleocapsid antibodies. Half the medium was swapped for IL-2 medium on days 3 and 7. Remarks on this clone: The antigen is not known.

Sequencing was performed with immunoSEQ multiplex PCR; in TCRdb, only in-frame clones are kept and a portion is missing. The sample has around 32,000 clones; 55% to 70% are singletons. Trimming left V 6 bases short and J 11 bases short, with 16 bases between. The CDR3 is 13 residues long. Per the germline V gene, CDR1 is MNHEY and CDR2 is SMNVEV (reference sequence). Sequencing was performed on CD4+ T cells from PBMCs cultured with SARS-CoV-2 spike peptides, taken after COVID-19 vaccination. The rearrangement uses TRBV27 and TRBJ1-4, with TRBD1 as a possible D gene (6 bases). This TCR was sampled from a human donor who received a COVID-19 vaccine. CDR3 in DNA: TGTGCCAGCAGGGGGCAGGGGCATAGCAAACTGTTTTTT. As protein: CASRGQGHSKLFF.